The rows below give T cell receptor beta chains drawn from one sample of a study of cytomegalovirus exposure and HLA in healthy donors. Clones were sequenced by immunoSEQ multiplex PCR, and TCRdb holds only the in-frame ones, with some missing. This listing includes fewer than 150,000 clones. Sequenced: PBMCs. All receptors derive from a woman in her sixties or seventies in good health and CMV-seronegative. Both conserved end residues are part of each CDR3. Fields, in order: J gene, V gene, D gene, CDR3 DNA, CDR3 protein. D genes are given only for firm matches.

j_gene: TRBJ1-5; v_gene: TRBV28; d_gene: NA; CDR3nt: TGTGCCAGCTGCCTTTCGGGTTCCGTGGATCAGCCCCAGCATTTT; CDR3aa: CASCLSGSVDQPQHF
j_gene: TRBJ1-6; v_gene: TRBV4-1; d_gene: NA; CDR3nt: TGCGCCAGCAGCCCACCGGGACTGCCTTCACCCCTCCACTTT; CDR3aa: CASSPPGLPSPLHF
j_gene: TRBJ1-4; v_gene: TRBV30; d_gene: NA; CDR3nt: TGTGCCTGGAGTTTTTCAGGACGGGGTAATGAAAAACTGTTTTTT; CDR3aa: CAWSFSGRGNEKLFF
j_gene: TRBJ1-4; v_gene: TRBV6-6; d_gene: NA; CDR3nt: TGTGCCAGCAGTATGGACAACCCGGGGGTTGGTGAAAAACTGTTTTTT; CDR3aa: CASSMDNPGVGEKLFF
j_gene: TRBJ1-2; v_gene: TRBV2; d_gene: NA; CDR3nt: TGTGCCAGCACTACGAACACAGGCTATGGCTACACCTTC; CDR3aa: CASTTNTGYGYTF
j_gene: TRBJ2-2; v_gene: TRBV11-2; d_gene: NA; CDR3nt: TGTGCCAGCAGCACCCTTTGGGCCGCGAACACCGGGGAGCTGTTTTTT; CDR3aa: CASSTLWAANTGELFF
j_gene: TRBJ1-6; v_gene: TRBV6-1; d_gene: NA; CDR3nt: TGTGCCAGCACGGTGAATTCACCCCTCCACTTT; CDR3aa: CASTVNSPLHF
j_gene: TRBJ2-7; v_gene: TRBV11-2; d_gene: NA; CDR3nt: TGTGCCAGCAGCTTAACAGTTTACTCCTACGAGCAGTACTTC; CDR3aa: CASSLTVYSYEQYF
j_gene: TRBJ1-1; v_gene: TRBV5-1; d_gene: NA; CDR3nt: TGCGCCAGCTCGAGTAGGACTAACACTGAAGCTTTCTTT; CDR3aa: CASSSRTNTEAFF
j_gene: TRBJ2-7; v_gene: TRBV7-9; d_gene: NA; CDR3nt: TGTGCCAGCAGCTTGTCAGGGGCCTACGAGCAGTACTTC; CDR3aa: CASSLSGAYEQYF
j_gene: TRBJ2-3; v_gene: TRBV7-3; d_gene: TRBD2; CDR3nt: TGTGCCAGCAGCTCTACCGGGACTAGCGGGAGGAGTACGCAGTATTTT; CDR3aa: CASSSTGTSGRSTQYF
j_gene: TRBJ1-5; v_gene: TRBV28; d_gene: NA; CDR3nt: TGTGCCAGCAGTCGGGTCTCGGGAAGCAATCAGCCCCAGCATTTT; CDR3aa: CASSRVSGSNQPQHF
j_gene: TRBJ2-3; v_gene: TRBV28; d_gene: TRBD2; CDR3nt: TGTGCCAGCAGTCTCCAGACTAGCGGGAGGCCAGATACGCAGTATTTT; CDR3aa: CASSLQTSGRPDTQYF
j_gene: TRBJ1-1; v_gene: TRBV6-5; d_gene: TRBD1; CDR3nt: TGTGCCAGCAGTTCAGGGGGCCTTGAAGCTTTCTTT; CDR3aa: CASSSGGLEAFF
j_gene: TRBJ2-3; v_gene: TRBV28; d_gene: TRBD2; CDR3nt: TGTGCCAGCAGTCCTAGCGGGAGGTTGGGCACAGATACGCAGTATTTT; CDR3aa: CASSPSGRLGTDTQYF
j_gene: TRBJ1-1; v_gene: TRBV5-4; d_gene: TRBD1; CDR3nt: TGTGCCAGCAGCTTGGAACCGGGACAGATGAACACTGAAGCTTTCTTT; CDR3aa: CASSLEPGQMNTEAFF
j_gene: TRBJ1-3; v_gene: TRBV18; d_gene: TRBD1; CDR3nt: TGTGCCAGCTCACCACGGACAGGGGCGCATGATGGAAACACCATATATTTT; CDR3aa: CASSPRTGAHDGNTIYF
j_gene: TRBJ1-5; v_gene: TRBV28; d_gene: NA; CDR3nt: TGTGCCAGCAGTTCCCCAGGGAACGGTCAGCCCCAGCATTTT; CDR3aa: CASSSPGNGQPQHF
j_gene: TRBJ2-7; v_gene: TRBV2; d_gene: TRBD2; CDR3nt: TGTGCCAGCAGGGGGGGACTAGCGGGCCTCTACGAGCAGTACTTC; CDR3aa: CASRGGLAGLYEQYF
j_gene: TRBJ2-7; v_gene: TRBV19; d_gene: NA; CDR3nt: TGTGCCAGTAGATCCCCCGGCGAGGGTTACGAGCAGTACTTC; CDR3aa: CASRSPGEGYEQYF
j_gene: TRBJ1-4; v_gene: TRBV7-6; d_gene: TRBD1; CDR3nt: TGTGCCAGCAGCTTAGCAAGGGGGCGAAGTGAAAAACTGTTTTTT; CDR3aa: CASSLARGRSEKLFF